There are a few counts of the clone carrying this T cell receptor (beta chain). The antigen remains unidentified. RNA transcripts were the template for amplifying TCR beta CDR3 regions. HTBI primers were the set used in a first-round RT-PCR of the TCR CDR3. MiXCR was run by TCRdb on the multiplex PCR reads, yielding one entry per CDR3 protein. The sample comprises 660,000 or so distinct CDR3 sequences, roughly 20% of which are singletons, and under 35% rests with the top ten. This sample is drawn from a study of T cells in Graves' hyperthyroidism and ophthalmopathy. Study as a whole: Any treatment followed the collection of peripheral blood at initial diagnosis.

Points from the study as a whole: The majority of expanded thyroid clonotypes above 0.001 also appeared in blood. Stable hyperthyroidism and ophthalmopathy were separated using 13 V-J signatures.

Source material: blood. This receptor was obtained from a man aged 25 to 45 with Graves' ophthalmopathy.

The CDR3 region has the DNA TGTGCCAGCAGTTTATCTACTAGCGGGAGCACAGATACGCAGTATTTT. This gives the protein CASSLSTSGSTDTQYF. The rearrangement joins TRBV27 to TRBJ2-3, with TRBD2 identical over 9 bases. V lost 0 bases to trimming and J lost 0 bases; unmatched junction nucleotides: 1. The CDR3 has 16 amino acids. Germline CDR1 reads MNHEY; CDR2 reads SMNVEV (reference sequence).